This entry lists 19 T cell receptor beta chains sequenced from one sample in a study of blood T cells in healthy people across ages. A second PCR, run for about 6 to 11 cycles, used a sample-barcoded 5' primer plus a J-beta primer mix. TCRdb analysed the 5' RACE reads with MiXCR anew, one entry per CDR3 protein. The data show roughly 640,000 distinct CDR3 sequences, with about 28% seen just once and about 15% held by the top ten. The sample taken for sequencing was blood. The origin of the receptors is a woman aged 80 or older in good health.

This clonotype occurred a few times. The junction does not match germline at one end; this may be a read error. This rearrangement joins TRBV11-1 to TRBJ2-7; TRBD1 aligns across 8 bases. CDR1 is SGHAT, CDR2 FQDESV, per germline (reference sequence). There are 16 residues in the CDR3. CDR3 sequence: CASSHVQGGGSCEQYF. CDR3 DNA: TGTGCCAGCAGCCACGTACAGGGGGGTGGCTCCTGCGAGCAGTACTTC.

This clonotype was counted only a few times. Written as DNA, the CDR3 is TGCGCCAGCAGCCAAGAGGGGGGTGGCACCGGGGAGCTGTTTTTT. Translated: CASSQEGGGTGELFF. The gene calls are TRBV4-3 and TRBJ2-2; perhaps TRBD2 as D (6 bases). Looked up from germline, CDR1 is LGHNA and CDR2 is YSLEER. The CDR3 contains 15 residues. Trimming removed 0 bases at V and 4 bases at J, with 9 bases between.

This clonotype was seen at least ten times. The chain is built from TRBV7-9 and TRBJ1-2; 9 nucleotides match TRBD1. The germline V gene encodes CDR1 SEHNR and CDR2 FQNEAQ (reference sequence). This CDR3 region has 15 residues. V dropped 2 bases and J dropped 4; count of bases not matched to a gene: 5. The CDR3 nucleotides read TGTGCCAGCAGCTTACCAACAGGGGGCAGCTATGGCTACACCTTC. It translates to CASSLPTGGSYGYTF.

Remarks on this clonotype: With a much larger clone just one base away, this may be a read error. The CDR3 ends on some other residue instead of the conserved phenylalanine or tryptophan, so this is likely a read error. The chain employs TRBV5-4 and TRBJ2-3, with D unclear. This CDR3 is built from 15 residues. Germline CDR1 and CDR2: SGHNT and YYREEE (reference sequence). With 1 base removed from V and 0 bases from J, the gap between germline ends came to 9 bases. The CDR3 loop is CASSLWAVSTDTQYL. CDR3 nucleotides: TGTGCCAGCAGCTTGTGGGCGGTTAGCACAGATACGCAGTATTTG.

In its sample, this clonotype was seen many times. This chain uses TRBV30 with TRBJ2-7; 10 bases are a match to TRBD1. The germline gives CDR1 GTSNPN, CDR2 SVGIG (reference sequence). CDR3 length: 13 amino acids. The V gene end was trimmed by 5 bases and the J gene end by 5 bases; junction bases not matched to a gene: 6. CDR3 region: CAWQGQGIHEQYF. The CDR3 nucleotides read TGTGCCTGGCAGGGACAGGGGATCCACGAGCAGTACTTC.

In the case of this clonotype: A clone one base away is much larger, so this may be a read error. The chain recombines TRBV28 with TRBJ2-7; maybe TRBD1 (6 bases). The CDR3 is made up of 15 amino acids. Per germline, CDR1 MDHEN and CDR2 SYDVKM. The CDR3 region has the DNA TGTGCCAGCAATTTATTACAGGGCGTTCGGGCCGAGCAGTACTTC. Translation: CASNLLQGVRAEQYF.

Here the CDR3 reads CASSPSGKGKNEKLFF. In DNA, the CDR3 is TGTGCCAGCTCACCGAGCGGTAAAGGGAAAAATGAAAAACTGTTTTTT. The chain joins TRBV18 to TRBJ1-4; unclear D gene. Trimming shortened V by 3 bases and J by 5 bases, and 16 bases separated the two germline ends. Germline V gives CDR1 KGHSH, CDR2 LQKENI. The CDR3 has 16 residues.

The rearrangement joins TRBV30 to TRBJ2-7, with 8 bases lining up with TRBD1. J lost 6 bases, V lost 2 bases, and 6 bases had no gene match. The CDR3 has 13 amino acids. The germline V gene has CDR1 GTSNPN and CDR2 SVGIG (reference sequence). The CDR3 DNA is TGTGCCTGGAGTAAAGGACAGGGTACCGAGCAGTACTTC. Its protein product is CAWSKGQGTEQYF.

This clonotype was detected many times. The chain uses TRBV7-3 and TRBJ2-1; TRBD2 matches at 16 bases. The V gene end was trimmed by 0 bases and the J gene end by 7 bases; junction bases not matched to a gene: 6. CDR3 size: 18 residues. Germline loops: CDR1 SGHTA, CDR2 FQGTGA. CDR3 in amino acids: CASSLTGTSGGAGNEQFF. Here the CDR3 DNA reads TGTGCCAGCAGCTTAACCGGGACTAGCGGGGGGGCCGGGAATGAGCAGTTCTTC.

Comment on this clonotype: Being one base from a much bigger clone, this may be a read error. The chain links TRBV29-1 to TRBJ2-3; D is unclear. The CDR3 totals 13 residues. CDR1 is SQVTM and CDR2 is ANQGSEA in the germline V gene. The CDR3 coding sequence is TGCGGCGTTGGCCAGGAAGGCACAGATACGCAGTATTTT. This translates into CGVGQEGTDTQYF.

This clonotype was seen many times. V and J are TRBV6-2 or TRBV6-3 and TRBJ2-5, with a possible D match to TRBD2 (6 bases). This CDR3 has 15 residues. Per germline, CDR1 MNHEY and CDR2 SVGEGT. V gave up 7 bases and J gave up 3 bases, with 18 bases separating them. CDR3 region: CASTKGTRYEETQYF. In nucleotides, the CDR3 is TGTGCCAGCACCAAAGGGACTCGCTATGAAGAGACCCAGTACTTC.

This clonotype appeared a few times. The chain links TRBV7-2 to TRBJ2-2, with a possible D match to TRBD2 (5 bases). The CDR3 runs to 14 residues. Germline V CDR1 and CDR2: SGHTA, FQGNSA. Trimming left V 5 bases short and J 4 bases short, with 11 bases between. The CDR3 reads CASSPDSGTGELFF. CDR3 coding DNA: TGTGCCAGCAGCCCGGACTCCGGCACCGGGGAGCTGTTTTTT. Using reference TRBV7-2 and TRBJ2-2 for the parts outside the CDR3, the full variable domain is GAGVSQSPSNKVTEKGKDVELRCDPISGHTALYWYRQSLGQGLEFLIYFQGNSAPDKSGLPSDRFSAERTGGSVSTLTIQRTQQEDSAVYLCASSPDSGTGELFFGEGSRLTVL.

This clonotype was counted between two and nine times. The J gene is TRBJ1-2, the V gene TRBV28, with 12 bases identical to TRBD1. The length of the CDR3 is 17 residues. Germline CDR1 reads MDHEN; CDR2 reads SYDVKM. Trimming took 5 bases from V and 8 from J; bases not matched to a gene: 15. The CDR3, as DNA: TGTGCCAGCAGTGGGACAGGGGGCGATCCCCTCACTAGGGGCTACACCTTC. This codes for CASSGTGGDPLTRGYTF.

This clonotype has more than one count but fewer than ten. The rearrangement joins TRBV3-1 to TRBJ1-4; TRBD1 matches 7 bases. This CDR3 is 15 amino acids long. V lost 4 bases, J lost 8 bases, and 10 bases stayed unmatched. Germline V gene data show CDR1 as LGHDT and CDR2 as YNNKEL (reference sequence). The DNA for the CDR3 is TGTGCCAGCAGCCTCGGGACAGCCGGGAAGGAAAAACTGTTTTTT. Encoded protein: CASSLGTAGKEKLFF.

The gene calls are TRBV7-9 and TRBJ1-4; a weak D match, TRBD1 (5 bases). V was clipped by 5 bases and J by 7 bases, with 17 bases between them. CDR3 length: 15 amino acids. CDR1 is SEHNR and CDR2 is FQNEAQ in the germline V gene (reference sequence). The CDR3 loop reads CASSDSGIMGEKLFF. In nucleotides, the CDR3 is TGTGCCAGCAGCGACTCAGGGATAATGGGTGAAAAACTGTTTTTT.

This clonotype was recorded at least ten times. The rearrangement uses TRBV9 and TRBJ1-3; no firm D call. V dropped 0 bases and J dropped 2 bases, with 6 bases sitting between them. Germline V gene sequence: CDR1 SGDLS, CDR2 YYNGEE. The CDR3 totals 14 residues. CDR3 loop: CASSVGEPGNTIYF. The CDR3, as DNA: TGTGCCAGCAGCGTAGGGGAACCTGGAAACACCATATATTTT.

The sample holds many counts of this clonotype. The chain employs TRBV10-3 and TRBJ1-5; possibly TRBD1 for D (6 bases). The CDR3 spans 14 residues. Trimming removed 2 bases at V and 5 bases at J, with 10 bases between. Germline CDR1 and CDR2: ENHRY and SYGVKD. The CDR3: CAISEGGRDQPQHF. The CDR3 DNA follows: TGTGCCATCAGTGAGGGGGGGCGAGATCAGCCCCAGCATTTT.

The table lists this clonotype with many counts. The chain combines TRBV20-1 with TRBJ2-1; 8 nucleotides agree with TRBD1. CDR3 size: 15 residues. V gave up 6 bases and J gave up 2 bases; unmatched junction bases: 9. Germline CDR1 DFQATT, CDR2 SNEGSKA (reference sequence). This chain's CDR3 is CSAEGQDRPYNEQFF. The CDR3 nucleotides read TGCAGTGCGGAGGGACAGGACCGTCCCTACAATGAGCAGTTCTTC.

J is TRBJ1-4 and V is TRBV5-1, with D perhaps matching TRBD1 (6 bases). Trimming stripped 3 bases from V and 4 bases from J, with 13 bases between. From germline, CDR1 is SGHRS and CDR2 YFSETQ. CDR3 size: 15 residues. The DNA for the CDR3 is TGCGCCAGCAGCTCAACTCGGGACAATAATGAAAAACTGTTTTTT. It is translated as CASSSTRDNNEKLFF.